These 17 T cell receptor beta chains came from one sample sequenced in a study of T cell responses to AZD1222 COVID-19 vaccine. Using immunoSEQ multiplex PCR, the repertoire was profiled, and TCRdb retains in-frame clones only, with some absent. Counted here are about 100,000 clones, around 83% occurring once; the ten biggest clones make up about 3.5%. Material: peripheral blood, obtained on day 0 of AZD1222 vaccination. These receptors all come from an adult in good health.

The chain joins TRBV7-8 to TRBJ2-2; no firm D call. The germline V and J ends were trimmed by 4 bases and 5 bases, with 8 bases remaining between them. CDR3 length: 13 amino acids. CDR1 and CDR2 (germline): SGHVS, FQNEAQ. The CDR3 protein is CASSSHPTGELFF. DNA of the CDR3: TGTGCCAGCAGCTCCCATCCGACCGGGGAGCTGTTTTTT. Complete variable domain (other parts from reference TRBV7-8 and TRBJ2-2): GAGVSQSPRYKVAKRGQDVALRCDPISGHVSLFWYQQALGQGPEFLTYFQNEAQLDKSGLPSDRFFAERPEGSVSTLKIQRTQQEDSAVYLCASSSHPTGELFFGEGSRLTVL.

The chain uses TRBV7-2 and TRBJ2-2; D uncertain. The CDR3 runs to 17 residues. From germline, CDR1 is SGHTA and CDR2 FQGNSA. The germline V and J ends were trimmed by 0 bases and 2 bases, with 13 bases remaining between them. The CDR3 sequence is CASSLAVPRLNTGELFF. CDR3 nucleotide sequence: TGTGCCAGCAGCTTAGCTGTTCCAAGGCTAAACACCGGGGAGCTGTTTTTT.

This clone appeared a single time. This chain connects TRBV15 to TRBJ1-2, with 7 bases identical to TRBD1. The germline gives CDR1 LNHNV, CDR2 YYDKDF (reference sequence). The CDR3 loop spans 14 amino acids. Losses at the gene ends were 2 bases for V and 7 bases for J; bases not matched to a gene: 7. The CDR3 DNA reads as TGTGCCACCAGCAGACGGGACAGTTTCGTTGGCTACACCTTC. It specifies CATSRRDSFVGYTF.

The chain has TRBV6-5 and TRBJ2-1; 7 nucleotides match TRBD1. There are 15 residues in the CDR3. Losses at the gene ends were 6 bases for V and 0 bases for J; bases not matched to a gene: 5. Germline V gene sequence: CDR1 MNHEY, CDR2 SVGAGI. CDR3 sequence: CASSLTGTSYNEQFF. The CDR3 DNA follows: TGTGCCAGCAGCTTGACAGGGACCTCCTACAATGAGCAGTTCTTC.

This clone appeared a few times. J is TRBJ2-1 and V is TRBV19, with D tentatively TRBD1 (7 bases). V was trimmed by 6 bases and J by 6 bases, leaving 15 bases between them. Germline values: CDR1 LNHDA, CDR2 SQIVND (reference sequence). This CDR3 is built from 14 residues. CDR3 sequence (DNA): TGTGCCAGTAGCCAGGGGGGAGCTCCCAATGAGCAGTTCTTC. Its translation: CASSQGGAPNEQFF.

The rearrangement joins TRBV7-7 to TRBJ2-2; D is perhaps TRBD1 or TRBD2 (6 bases each). CDR1 is SSHAT, CDR2 FNYEAQ, per germline (reference sequence). The CDR3 totals 14 residues. Trimming took 5 bases from V and 6 from J, leaving 13 bases between them. The CDR3 here is CASSPRRGAGELFF. The CDR3 DNA follows: TGTGCCAGCAGCCCACGAAGGGGGGCCGGGGAGCTGTTTTTT.

This clone was detected only once. The chain joins TRBV29-1 to TRBJ2-7; possibly TRBD2 for D (6 bases). CDR1 is SQVTM and CDR2 is ANQGSEA in the germline V gene. This CDR3 is built from 13 residues. The V end lost 6 bases, the J end lost 2 bases, and 14 bases lay between the germline ends. CDR3 protein: CSVGDGGPYEQYF. The CDR3 coding sequence is TGCAGCGTAGGGGACGGGGGACCCTACGAGCAGTACTTC.

The CDR3 spells CASSPRGSGAWDEQFF. The CDR3 DNA reads as TGTGCCAGCAGCCCCCGGGGTAGCGGGGCTTGGGATGAGCAGTTCTTC. The chain carries TRBV7-9 and TRBJ2-1; 8 bases match TRBD2. The V segment lost 5 bases and the J segment 8 bases; nucleotides outside the gene matches: 14. This CDR3 has 16 residues. CDR1 is SEHNR and CDR2 is FQNEAQ in the germline V gene (reference sequence).

J is TRBJ1-1 and V is TRBV30, with 11 nucleotides matching TRBD1. The CDR3 contains 15 residues. In germline, CDR1 is GTSNPN, CDR2 SVGIG (reference sequence). V was clipped by 3 bases and J by 5 bases; unmatched bases: 8. Written as DNA, the CDR3 is TGTGCCTGGAGAGGTGGGGGACAGGGGGGAACTGAAGCTTTCTTT. It codes for CAWRGGGQGGTEAFF.

This sequence joins TRBV7-8 and TRBJ1-6; 7 bases match TRBD1. CDR1 SGHVS and CDR2 FQNEAQ come from the germline V gene. This CDR3 spans 15 amino acids. Trimming cost V 2 bases and J 7 bases; bases outside gene matches: 5. CDR3 loop: CASSLPGTANSPLHF. The CDR3 region has the DNA TGTGCCAGCAGCTTACCGGGGACAGCGAATTCACCCCTCCACTTT.

V is TRBV6-1 and J is TRBJ1-4; D is perhaps TRBD1 (5 bases). Germline assignment: CDR1 MNHNS and CDR2 SASEGT. There are 14 residues in the CDR3. Trimming cost V 2 bases and J 7 bases, with 11 bases left between them. Here the CDR3 reads CASSESGMGEKLFF. Here the CDR3 DNA reads TGTGCCAGCAGTGAATCAGGGATGGGTGAAAAACTGTTTTTT.

This clone was seen a handful of times. V and J are TRBV5-4 and TRBJ2-2, with D tentatively TRBD1 (6 bases). Per the germline V gene, CDR1 is SGHNT and CDR2 is YYREEE (reference sequence). The V end was cut by 0 bases, the J end by 4 bases, with 10 bases between. The CDR3 runs 15 residues. CDR3 sequence: CASSLGLGGTGELFF. The CDR3, as DNA: TGTGCCAGCAGCTTGGGTTTAGGGGGCACCGGGGAGCTGTTTTTT.

The rearrangement joins TRBV6-4 to TRBJ1-1, with D possibly matching TRBD1 (5 bases). In germline, CDR1 is MRHNA, CDR2 SNTAGT. The V and J ends lost 6 bases and 3 bases respectively, with 14 bases between them. The CDR3 is 14 amino acids. CDR3 sequence: CASRARVQDTEAFF. Here the CDR3 DNA reads TGTGCCAGCAGGGCCAGGGTTCAAGACACTGAAGCTTTCTTT.

J is TRBJ1-4 and V is TRBV5-8; no reliable D call. The CDR3 totals 15 residues. V dropped 0 bases and J dropped 7 bases, with 13 bases sitting between them. CDR1 and CDR2 from the germline V gene are SGHTS and YDEGEE. The CDR3 nucleotides read TGTGCCAGCAGCTTGGCGTCCGGGTACCCTGAAAAACTGTTTTTT. This codes for CASSLASGYPEKLFF.

This clone was picked up a small number of times. The V and J genes are TRBV24-1 and TRBJ2-1; 7 bases are a match to TRBD1. CDR1 and CDR2 from the germline V gene are KGHDR and SFDVKD. This CDR3 region has 15 residues. V shed 4 bases, J shed 2 bases, and the junction held 4 bases outside the gene matches. The CDR3 protein is CATSDPTGPYNEQFF. As DNA, the CDR3 is TGTGCCACCAGTGACCCGACAGGGCCCTACAATGAGCAGTTCTTC.

V and J are TRBV18 and TRBJ1-2; D is ambiguous. The V gene's germline CDR1 is KGHSH and CDR2 LQKENI. V was trimmed by 3 bases and J by 4 bases, leaving 6 bases between them. The CDR3 has 12 amino acids. DNA for the CDR3: TGTGCCAGCTCACCCACGAGCTATGGCTACACCTTC. It specifies CASSPTSYGYTF.

The chain couples TRBV10-1 to TRBJ1-5, with TRBD1 matching over 9 bases. Germline V gene data show CDR1 as WNHNN and CDR2 as SYGVQD (reference sequence). This CDR3 spans 16 amino acids. J gave up 0 bases and V 6 bases, and 6 bases lay outside the gene matches. The CDR3: CASSGTGPNSNQPQHF. The CDR3 region has the DNA TGCGCCAGCAGCGGGACAGGGCCTAATAGCAATCAGCCCCAGCATTTT.